Below are 26 T cell receptor beta chains sequenced from a single sample in a study of cytomegalovirus exposure and HLA in healthy donors. Use of 60 Vbeta and 13 Jbeta primers characterized the PCR. Sequencing used immunoSEQ multiplex PCR; TCRdb keeps in-frame clones, though not all of them. The sample shows tens of thousands of clones, over 70% of them seen only once. Sequencing was carried out using PBMCs. These receptors were collected from a woman aged 50 to 65 in good health and CMV-seropositive.

The chain uses TRBV6-5 and TRBJ1-3, with 8 positions matching TRBD1. V lost 4 bases to trimming and J lost 4 bases; unmatched junction nucleotides: 6. This CDR3 is 15 amino acids long. Per germline, CDR1 MNHEY and CDR2 SVGAGI. As DNA, the CDR3 is TGTGCCAGCAGTTGGGACAGGAGCGCGGGAAACACCATATATTTT. Amino acids: CASSWDRSAGNTIYF.

This chain uses TRBV5-6 with TRBJ2-7; tentatively, D is TRBD2 (9 bases). The CDR3 loop spans 17 amino acids. In germline, CDR1 is SGHDT, CDR2 YYEEEE. V lost 7 bases and J 4 bases, leaving 27 bases between the germline ends. In DNA, the CDR3 is TGTGCCAGCGGCGGGGGGGGACTCCCGACAGGGGAATACGAGCAGTACTTC. Amino acids: CASGGGGLPTGEYEQYF.

The table lists this clone with a count of one. The V and J genes are TRBV19 and TRBJ2-1; tentatively, D is TRBD1 (6 bases). CDR3 length: 15 residues. The germline V and J ends were trimmed by 8 bases and 2 bases, with 16 bases remaining between them. Germline lookup yields CDR1 LNHDA and CDR2 SQIVND (reference sequence). DNA for the CDR3: TGTGCCAGTGGGGCGAGTAGGGGGACCTACAATGAGCAGTTCTTC. This codes for CASGASRGTYNEQFF. Together with reference TRBV19 and TRBJ2-1, the CDR3 gives the full variable domain: DGGITQSPKYLFRKEGQNVTLSCEQNLNHDAMYWYRQDPGQGLRLIYYSQIVNDFQKGDIAEGYSVSREKKESFPLTVTSAQKNPTAFYLCASGASRGTYNEQFFGPGTRLTVL.

This clone was seen a single time. The chain has TRBV14 and TRBJ2-1, with D possibly being TRBD2 (6 bases). In germline, CDR1 is SGHDN, CDR2 FVKESK. The germline V and J ends were trimmed by 5 bases and 8 bases, with 16 bases remaining between them. This CDR3 is built from 14 residues. DNA of the CDR3: TGTGCCAGCAGCTCACCGGGGGACTGGGATGAGCAGTTCTTC. This sequence encodes CASSSPGDWDEQFF.

This clone was detected once. J is TRBJ1-1 and V is TRBV30; maybe TRBD1 (5 bases). The CDR3 loop spans 12 amino acids. Germline CDR1 and CDR2: GTSNPN and SVGIG (reference sequence). The V and J ends lost 4 bases and 0 bases respectively, with 6 bases between them. The CDR3 DNA reads TGTGCCTGGAAACAGGTGAACACTGAAGCTTTCTTT. Translation: CAWKQVNTEAFF. Filled out from reference TRBV30 and TRBJ1-1, the complete variable domain reads SQTIHQWPATLVQPVGSPLSLECTVEGTSNPNLYWYRQAAGRGLQLLFYSVGIGQISSEVPQNLSASRPQDRQFILSSKKLLLSDSGFYLCAWKQVNTEAFFGQGTRLTVV.

This clone has only one observation. The chain employs TRBV5-8 and TRBJ2-3; a weak D match, TRBD1 (6 bases). Germline V gene data show CDR1 as SGHTS and CDR2 as YDEGEE. The CDR3 runs 16 residues. Trimming took 0 bases from V and 0 from J, leaving 11 bases between them. CDR3 amino acids: CASSLVWTASTDTQYF. Written as DNA, the CDR3 is TGTGCCAGCAGCTTGGTGTGGACAGCGAGCACAGATACGCAGTATTTT.

V is TRBV5-1 and J is TRBJ2-2; D not certain. V was cut by 2 bases and J by 6 bases, with 11 bases left in between. Per the germline V gene, CDR1 is SGHRS and CDR2 is YFSETQ. This CDR3 region has 14 residues. CDR3 nucleotides: TGCGCCAGCAGCTTAAACTTAACCCCCGGGGAGCTGTTTTTT. As protein: CASSLNLTPGELFF.

The chain has TRBV10-1 and TRBJ1-1; the D is unclear. The germline V and J ends were trimmed by 9 bases and 4 bases, with 21 bases remaining between them. The CDR3 runs to 15 residues. Looked up from germline, CDR1 is WNHNN and CDR2 is SYGVQD (reference sequence). The chain's CDR3 is CASTGSPIGSTEAFF. CDR3 sequence (DNA): TGCGCCAGTACCGGGAGCCCGATTGGGAGCACTGAAGCTTTCTTT.

The gene calls are TRBV2 and TRBJ1-6; D is unclear. In germline, CDR1 is SNHLY, CDR2 FYNNEI. Trimming removed 7 bases from V and 0 bases from J, with 10 bases in between. CDR3 length: 15 residues. DNA of the CDR3: TGTGCCAGCAAGAGTTTAAGCTCCTATAATTCACCCCTCCACTTT. Translating gives CASKSLSSYNSPLHF.

This rearrangement joins TRBV9 to TRBJ1-2; D not certain. There are 15 residues in the CDR3. Looked up from germline, CDR1 is SGDLS and CDR2 is YYNGEE. V gave up 0 bases and J gave up 2 bases, with 11 bases separating them. The CDR3 coding sequence is TGTGCCAGCAGCGTAGATCACAGTTTAAACTATGGCTACACCTTC. This gives the protein CASSVDHSLNYGYTF. Drawing the rest from reference TRBV9 and TRBJ1-2, the complete variable domain is DSGVTQTPKHLITATGQRVTLRCSPRSGDLSVYWYQQSLDQGLQFLIQYYNGEERAKGNILERFSAQQFPDLHSELNLSSLELGDSALYFCASSVDHSLNYGYTFGSGTRLTVV.

The chain is built from TRBV7-9 and TRBJ1-4; D remains ambiguous. The V end lost 4 bases, the J end lost 0 bases, and 9 bases lay between the germline ends. This CDR3 contains 15 residues. CDR1 is SEHNR, CDR2 FQNEAQ, per germline (reference sequence). For the CDR3, the DNA is TGTGCCAGCAGCTATCCCCTCTCAACTAATGAAAAACTGTTTTTT. Translated, it gives CASSYPLSTNEKLFF.

The V call is TRBV5-5, the J call TRBJ2-2, with D tentatively TRBD1 (5 bases). Trimming shortened V by 1 base and J by 6 bases, and 13 bases separated the two germline ends. The CDR3 loop spans 15 amino acids. CDR1 is SGHKS, CDR2 YYEKEE, per germline (reference sequence). Here the CDR3 reads CASSLRFQGAGELFF. The CDR3 region has the DNA TGTGCCAGCAGCTTGAGGTTCCAAGGGGCCGGGGAGCTGTTTTTT. The complete variable domain, with remaining parts taken from reference TRBV5-5 and TRBJ2-2, reads DAGVTQSPTHLIKTRGQQVTLRCSPISGHKSVSWYQQVLGQGPQFIFQYYEKEERGRGNFPDRFSARQFPNYSSELNVNALLLGDSALYLCASSLRFQGAGELFFGEGSRLTVL.

J is TRBJ2-5 and V is TRBV5-4; 7 nucleotides match TRBD1. Germline CDR1 SGHNT, CDR2 YYREEE (reference sequence). This CDR3 has 14 residues. V was clipped by 1 base and J by 4 bases; unmatched bases: 4. CDR3 nucleotide sequence: TGTGCCAGCAGCTTGAGGGGGCGCTTAGAGACCCAGTACTTC. Translation gives CASSLRGRLETQYF.

This clone occurred a few times. This chain connects TRBV11-3 to TRBJ2-2, with D perhaps matching TRBD1 (6 bases). The CDR3 sequence is 17 residues long. The germline V and J ends were trimmed by 1 base and 4 bases, with 16 bases remaining between them. The V gene's germline CDR1 is SGHNT and CDR2 YENEEA. CDR3 in amino acids: CASSLAGDTLSTGELFF. CDR3 DNA sequence: TGTGCCAGCAGCTTAGCAGGGGACACCTTGAGCACCGGGGAGCTGTTTTTT.

The chain recombines TRBV4-2 with TRBJ2-1; 7 nucleotides line up with TRBD2. Germline loops: CDR1 LGHNA, CDR2 YNFKEQ. The J segment lost 5 bases and the V segment lost 2 bases, leaving 6 bases of the junction unmatched. The CDR3 has 15 amino acids. CDR3 sequence reads: CASSQSEREHNEQFF. Here the CDR3 DNA reads TGTGCCAGCAGCCAATCGGAGCGGGAACACAATGAGCAGTTCTTC.

The rearrangement links TRBV25-1 to TRBJ2-3; no clear D. Germline-derived CDR1 and CDR2 are MGHDK and SYGVNS. The length of the CDR3 is 14 residues. Trimming pared 3 bases from V and 0 bases from J, leaving 7 bases between. CDR3 nucleotides: TGTGCCAGCAGTGACCTATGGAGCACAGATACGCAGTATTTT. It is translated as CASSDLWSTDTQYF.

CDR3 loop: CASSLAGSDRGHGEAFF. CDR3 DNA sequence: TGTGCCAGCAGCTTGGCCGGATCCGACAGGGGGCACGGTGAAGCTTTCTTT. The V gene is TRBV5-8, the J gene TRBJ1-1, with 10 nucleotides matching TRBD1. This CDR3 spans 17 amino acids. Germline loops: CDR1 SGHTS, CDR2 YDEGEE. The V segment lost 0 bases and the J segment 7 bases; nucleotides outside the gene matches: 12.

The chain joins TRBV7-9 to TRBJ2-3; D may be TRBD1 (7 bases). V was trimmed by 2 bases and J by 0 bases, leaving 12 bases between them. Germline lookup yields CDR1 SEHNR and CDR2 FQNEAQ (reference sequence). The CDR3 is 16 residues long. The CDR3 region has the DNA TGTGCCAGCAGCTTACTTCCAGGGGGGAGCACAGATACGCAGTATTTT. Translation: CASSLLPGGSTDTQYF.

The chain links TRBV11-3 to TRBJ2-2, with 8 positions matching TRBD1. The V and J ends lost 5 bases and 2 bases, in that order; junction bases with no gene match: 4. The length of the CDR3 is 15 residues. The germline V gene encodes CDR1 SGHNT and CDR2 YENEEA. The CDR3 spells CASSRTGTNTGELFF. CDR3 bases: TGTGCCAGCAGCCGGACAGGGACTAACACCGGGGAGCTGTTTTTT.

The table lists this clone with a count of one. This chain connects TRBV7-9 to TRBJ2-7, with a weak D call TRBD2 (5 bases). This CDR3 has 11 amino acids. Germline V gene lookup returns CDR1 SEHNR and CDR2 FQNEAQ (reference sequence). The V end was cut by 3 bases, the J end by 6 bases, with 6 bases between. The CDR3 DNA follows: TGTGCCAGCAGCTTTCGGGGCGAGCAGTACTTC. Translation: CASSFRGEQYF. Full variable domain (outside the CDR3, taken from reference TRBV7-9 and TRBJ2-7): DTGVSQNPRHKITKRGQNVTFRCDPISEHNRLYWYRQTLGQGPEFLTYFQNEAQLEKSRLLSDRFSAERPKGSFSTLEIQRTEQGDSAMYLCASSFRGEQYFGPGTRLTVT.

The chain recombines TRBV2 with TRBJ2-7, with D possibly being TRBD1 (6 bases). Trimming removed 6 bases at V and 6 bases at J, with 12 bases between. The CDR3 consists of 12 residues. Germline assignment: CDR1 SNHLY and CDR2 FYNNEI. The CDR3 DNA reads TGTGCCAGCAGACTGCAGGGGCTCGAGCAGTACGTC. The encoded protein is CASRLQGLEQYV.

This rearrangement joins TRBV19 to TRBJ2-1; 8 bases line up with TRBD1. Germline CDR1 is LNHDA and CDR2 is SQIVND (reference sequence). The CDR3 is 14 amino acids. Losses at the gene ends were 3 bases for V and 7 bases for J; bases not matched to a gene: 5. CDR3 in DNA: TGTGCCAGTAGTATGGGACAGGTTATGAATGAGCAGTTCTTC. It specifies CASSMGQVMNEQFF.

This rearrangement joins TRBV11-2 to TRBJ1-1, with D possibly matching TRBD1 (5 bases). The CDR3 is 13 residues long. V was cut by 8 bases and J by 3 bases, with 13 bases left in between. In germline, CDR1 is SGHAT, CDR2 FQNNGV. The CDR3 nucleotides read TGTGCCAGCTTGGCCCAAGGGGACACTGAAGCTTTCTTT. Translation gives CASLAQGDTEAFF.

CDR3 residues: CASSYSVGGGTDTQYF. CDR3 in DNA: TGTGCCAGCAGTTACTCAGTCGGGGGGGGGACGGATACGCAGTATTTT. The rearrangement uses TRBV6-6 and TRBJ2-3, with 8 bases matching TRBD2. Germline CDR1 reads MNHNY; CDR2 reads SVGAGI (reference sequence). J was trimmed by 6 bases and V by 0 bases; bases with no gene match: 8. The CDR3 has 16 residues.

This chain links TRBV4-2 with TRBJ2-5; 13 nucleotides agree with TRBD2. V lost 1 base, J lost 5 bases, and 4 bases stayed unmatched. CDR3 size: 16 residues. From germline, CDR1 is LGHNA and CDR2 YNFKEQ. The CDR3 spells CASSQGTSGSWETQYF. In DNA, the CDR3 is TGTGCCAGCAGCCAAGGGACTAGCGGGAGTTGGGAGACCCAGTACTTC.

This clone has a single count. CDR3 amino acids: CASSPSDTQYF. For the CDR3, the DNA is TGTGCCAGCAGCCCATCAGATACGCAGTATTTT. The chain carries TRBV14 and TRBJ2-3, with D uncertain. Trimming removed 4 bases at V and 4 bases at J, with 3 bases between. The CDR3 has 11 residues. Germline V lookup: CDR1 SGHDN, CDR2 FVKESK.